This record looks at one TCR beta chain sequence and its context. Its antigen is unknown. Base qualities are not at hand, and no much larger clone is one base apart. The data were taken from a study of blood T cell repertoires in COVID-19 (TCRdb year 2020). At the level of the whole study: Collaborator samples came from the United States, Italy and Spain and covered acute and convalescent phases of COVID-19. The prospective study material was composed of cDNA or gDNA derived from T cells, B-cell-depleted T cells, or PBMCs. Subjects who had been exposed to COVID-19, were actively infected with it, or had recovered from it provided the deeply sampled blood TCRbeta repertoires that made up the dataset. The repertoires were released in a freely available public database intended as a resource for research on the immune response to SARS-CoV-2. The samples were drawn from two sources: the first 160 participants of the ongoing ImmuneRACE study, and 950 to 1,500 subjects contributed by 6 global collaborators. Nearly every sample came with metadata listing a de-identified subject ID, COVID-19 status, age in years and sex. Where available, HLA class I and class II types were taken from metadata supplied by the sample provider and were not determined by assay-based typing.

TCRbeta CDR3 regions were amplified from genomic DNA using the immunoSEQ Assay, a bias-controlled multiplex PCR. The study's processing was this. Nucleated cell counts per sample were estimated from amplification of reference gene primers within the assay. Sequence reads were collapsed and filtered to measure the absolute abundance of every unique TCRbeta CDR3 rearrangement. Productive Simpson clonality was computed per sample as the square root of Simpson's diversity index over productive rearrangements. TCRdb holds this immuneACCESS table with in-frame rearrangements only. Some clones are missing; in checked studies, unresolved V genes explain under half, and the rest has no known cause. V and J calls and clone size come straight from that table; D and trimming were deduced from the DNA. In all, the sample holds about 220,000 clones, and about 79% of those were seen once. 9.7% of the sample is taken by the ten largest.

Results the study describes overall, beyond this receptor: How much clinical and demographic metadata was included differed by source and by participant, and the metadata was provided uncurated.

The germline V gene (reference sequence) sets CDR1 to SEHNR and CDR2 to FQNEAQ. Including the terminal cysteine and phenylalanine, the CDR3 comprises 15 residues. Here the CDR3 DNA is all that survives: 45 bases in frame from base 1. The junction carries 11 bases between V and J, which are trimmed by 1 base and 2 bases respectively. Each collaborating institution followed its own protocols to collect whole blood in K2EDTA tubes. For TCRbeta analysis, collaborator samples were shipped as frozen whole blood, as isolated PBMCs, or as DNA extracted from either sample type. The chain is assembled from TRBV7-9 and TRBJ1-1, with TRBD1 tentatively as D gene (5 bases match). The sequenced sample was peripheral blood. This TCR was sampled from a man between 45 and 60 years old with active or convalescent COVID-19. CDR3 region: CASSLGQGGNTEAFF. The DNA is TGTGCCAGCAGCTTAGGGCAGGGAGGCAACACTGAAGCTTTCTTT.